The 8 T cell receptor beta chains given below trace back to one sample, sequenced in a study of Ad26.COV2.S vaccination and SARS-CoV-2 variants (dated by TCRdb to the early 2020s). The library relied on the immunoSEQ multiplex PCR assay. TCRdb holds this immuneACCESS table with in-frame rearrangements only. Some clones are missing; in checked studies, unresolved V genes explain under half, and the rest has no known cause. For this sample the table gives approximately 280,000 clones, of which more than 70% were detected only once. The top ten clonotypes cover about 3.1% of the sample. Interpreted using the paper, the treatment or condition label stands for: around 19 received Ad26.COV2.S at low or high dose, single or two shots; 5 received placebo; per-sample allocation not given. For vaccine and placebo recipients, the sequenced repertoires came from samples collected on day 63 after the first injection.

Sample: peripheral blood, taken in a trial of Ad26.COV2.S vaccine versus placebo. Source of these receptors: a person aged 18 to 59 who received the Ad26.COV2.S COVID-19 vaccine or a placebo.

The chain combines TRBV27 with TRBJ1-1; D uncertain. V was pared by 8 bases and J by 1 base, with 11 bases between. The germline V gene encodes CDR1 MNHEY and CDR2 SMNVEV (reference sequence). CDR3 length: 13 residues. CDR3: CASGWVQNTEAFF. The CDR3 nucleotides are TGTGCCAGCGGATGGGTGCAGAACACTGAAGCTTTCTTT.

The genes are TRBV27 and TRBJ1-2; possible D gene TRBD1, 5 bases. With 3 bases removed from V and 4 bases from J, the gap between germline ends came to 9 bases. The CDR3 is made up of 13 amino acids. The germline gives CDR1 MNHEY, CDR2 SMNVEV (reference sequence). CDR3 bases: TGTGCCAGCAGTTTTGGGGGGAGCTATGGCTACACCTTC. This gives the protein CASSFGGSYGYTF.

This chain's CDR3 is CASSLIAGVYTGELFF. CDR3 nucleotide sequence: TGTGCCAGCAGTTTAATAGCGGGAGTGTACACCGGGGAGCTGTTTTTT. This sequence joins TRBV6-5 and TRBJ2-2, with TRBD2 matching over 9 bases. Per the germline V gene, CDR1 is MNHEY and CDR2 is SVGAGI. This CDR3 has 16 residues. Losses at the gene ends were 4 bases for V and 3 bases for J; bases not matched to a gene: 6.

The rearrangement links TRBV18 to TRBJ2-7; TRBD1 is a possible D gene (6 bases). The CDR3 runs 14 residues. CDR1 KGHSH and CDR2 LQKENI come from the germline V gene. The germline V and J ends were trimmed by 4 bases and 2 bases, with 12 bases remaining between them. The CDR3 sequence is CASSRSRGTYEQYF. The CDR3 DNA reads TGTGCCAGCTCACGGAGCAGGGGTACCTACGAGCAGTACTTC.

This chain joins TRBV4-2 and TRBJ1-2, with TRBD1 as a possible D gene (5 bases). The CDR3 extends over 19 amino acids. V was shortened by 3 bases and J by 2 bases, with 25 bases between the two germline ends. CDR1 and CDR2 (germline): LGHNA, YNFKEQ. CDR3 sequence reads: CASSHAAGTGMSGNYGYTF. The CDR3 coding sequence is TGTGCCAGCAGCCATGCGGCCGGGACCGGGATGTCGGGCAACTATGGCTACACCTTC.

The V and J genes are TRBV20-1 and TRBJ1-4; D is unclear. Looked up from germline, CDR1 is DFQATT and CDR2 is SNEGSKA (reference sequence). CDR3 length: 15 residues. V was clipped by 3 bases and J by 0 bases, with 11 bases between them. The CDR3 loop reads CSASEGGATNEKLFF. DNA for the CDR3: TGCAGTGCTAGTGAGGGAGGCGCAACTAATGAAAAACTGTTTTTT.

The gene calls are TRBV12-3 or TRBV12-4 and TRBJ1-4, with D unresolved. V shed 3 bases and J shed 8 bases, with 7 bases lying between them. The CDR3 sequence is 12 residues long. CDR3 coding DNA: TGTGCCAGCAGTTTTGTGCGGGAAAAACTGTTTTTT. Its translation: CASSFVREKLFF.

The genes are TRBV6-5 and TRBJ1-3; 8 nucleotides agree with TRBD1. The CDR3 spans 15 residues. V was clipped by 2 bases and J by 6 bases; unmatched bases: 6. The germline V gene has CDR1 MNHEY and CDR2 SVGAGI. The CDR3 here is CASSYAGGPENTIYF. The CDR3 nucleotides are TGTGCCAGCAGTTACGCAGGGGGCCCGGAAAACACCATATATTTT.